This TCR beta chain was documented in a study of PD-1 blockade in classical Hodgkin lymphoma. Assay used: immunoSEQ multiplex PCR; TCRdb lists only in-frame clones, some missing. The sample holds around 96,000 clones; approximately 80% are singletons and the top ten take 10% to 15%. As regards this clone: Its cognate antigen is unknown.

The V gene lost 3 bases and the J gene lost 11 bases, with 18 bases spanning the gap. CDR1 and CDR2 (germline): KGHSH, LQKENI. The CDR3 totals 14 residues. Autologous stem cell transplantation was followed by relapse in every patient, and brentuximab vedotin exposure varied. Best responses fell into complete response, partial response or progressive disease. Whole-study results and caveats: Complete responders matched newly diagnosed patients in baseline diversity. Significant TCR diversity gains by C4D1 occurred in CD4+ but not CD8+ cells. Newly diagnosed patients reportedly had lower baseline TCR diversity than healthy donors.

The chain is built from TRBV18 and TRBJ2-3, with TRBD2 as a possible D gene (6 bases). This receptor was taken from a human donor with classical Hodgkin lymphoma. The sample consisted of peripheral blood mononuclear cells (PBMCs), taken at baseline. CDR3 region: CASSPDEPGLGQYF. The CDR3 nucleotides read TGTGCCAGCTCACCCGACGAACCGGGACTGGGGCAGTATTTT.